Below, 18 T cell receptor beta chains from the same sample are listed, as sequenced in a study of blood T cell repertoires in COVID-19. Produced via immunoSEQ multiplex PCR; TCRdb's table is partial and in-frame only. Here the sample spans under 300,000 clones, about 88% being singletons. The sample comprised peripheral blood. The receptors derive from a human donor with COVID-19, enrolled during active disease. The donor label of this sample is uncertain.

The chain's CDR3 is CASSGDRGKLFF. The CDR3 DNA follows: TGTGCCAGCAGTGGGGACAGGGGAAAACTGTTTTTT. This chain links TRBV12-3 or TRBV12-4 with TRBJ1-4; 10 bases line up with TRBD1. Trimming cost V 5 bases and J 10 bases; bases outside gene matches: 1. The CDR3 extends over 12 amino acids.

CDR3 sequence: CASSIGAGNYGYTF. The CDR3 coding sequence is TGTGCCAGTAGTATAGGGGCAGGCAACTATGGCTACACCTTC. V and J are TRBV19 and TRBJ1-2; no clear D. Trimming pared 1 base from V and 2 bases from J, leaving 8 bases between. Germline CDR1 reads LNHDA; CDR2 reads SQIVND (reference sequence). The CDR3 is made up of 14 amino acids.

In this sample, this clone turned up once. V and J are TRBV5-6 and TRBJ2-7, with TRBD2 matching 9 bases. Germline assignment: CDR1 SGHDT and CDR2 YYEEEE. The CDR3 totals 16 residues. J lost 2 bases, V lost 4 bases, and 10 bases had no gene match. This chain's CDR3 is CASSHNPSGTTYEQYF. CDR3 sequence (DNA): TGTGCCAGCAGCCATAACCCTAGCGGGACTACCTACGAGCAGTACTTC.

The chain couples TRBV28 to TRBJ2-7, with 7 bases lining up with TRBD1. The length of the CDR3 is 12 residues. Trimming cost V 6 bases and J 12 bases; bases outside gene matches: 11. Germline CDR1 reads MDHEN; CDR2 reads SYDVKM. As DNA, the CDR3 is TGTGCCAGCAGCTCCACCGACAGGGCCATGTACTTC. Its protein product is CASSSTDRAMYF.

The CDR3 sequence: CASSITRQTNQPQHF. The CDR3 DNA is TGTGCCAGTAGTATAACCCGACAGACCAATCAGCCCCAGCATTTT. The rearrangement links TRBV19 to TRBJ1-5, with a weak D call TRBD1 (5 bases). V was cut by 2 bases and J by 3 bases, with 11 bases left in between. CDR1 and CDR2 from the germline V gene are LNHDA and SQIVND (reference sequence). The CDR3 totals 15 residues.

This chain uses TRBV27 with TRBJ1-2, with 9 bases fitting TRBD1. The V gene end was trimmed by 5 bases and the J gene end by 11 bases; junction bases not matched to a gene: 9. This CDR3 has 13 amino acids. The V gene's germline CDR1 is MNHEY and CDR2 SMNVEV (reference sequence). For the CDR3, the DNA is TGTGCCAGCAGTGCTCGGGACAGGGCTTCGTACACCTTC. It yields the protein CASSARDRASYTF.

The chain has TRBV30 and TRBJ1-5; 10 nucleotides line up with TRBD1. Germline CDR1 reads GTSNPN; CDR2 reads SVGIG (reference sequence). CDR3 length equals 14 residues. Unmatched junction bases numbered 3, after V lost 2 bases and J lost 5 bases. The CDR3 region has the DNA TGTGCCTGGAGTATGGGGACAGGGGATCAGCCCCAGCATTTT. Translating it yields CAWSMGTGDQPQHF. Drawing the rest from reference TRBV30 and TRBJ1-5, the complete variable domain is SQTIHQWPATLVQPVGSPLSLECTVEGTSNPNLYWYRQAAGRGLQLLFYSVGIGQISSEVPQNLSASRPQDRQFILSSKKLLLSDSGFYLCAWSMGTGDQPQHFGDGTRLSIL.

This sequence joins TRBV23-1 and TRBJ1-1; 7 nucleotides match TRBD1. TRBV23-1 is reported as an ORF; its role is uncertain. This CDR3 contains 17 residues. V trimming: 4 bases; J trimming: 2 bases; junction bases outside the gene matches: 13. The CDR3 protein is CASSLSRGGTENTEAFF. The CDR3 nucleotides are TGCGCCAGCAGTCTATCCCGGGGGGGGACAGAAAACACTGAAGCTTTCTTT.

V usage is TRBV19 and J usage is TRBJ2-1; 8 bases align to TRBD2. CDR1 is LNHDA, CDR2 SQIVND, per germline (reference sequence). J gave up 8 bases and V 0 bases, and 9 bases lay outside the gene matches. This CDR3 has 16 residues. The CDR3 DNA is TGTGCCAGTAGTATAGAAACGGGAGGGCCAGGGGATGAGCAGTTCTTC. Protein product: CASSIETGGPGDEQFF.

In this sample, this clone turned up once. The V and J genes are TRBV30 and TRBJ2-7; 9 bases map to TRBD2. Trimming cost V 5 bases and J 3 bases; bases outside gene matches: 5. Germline CDR1 is GTSNPN and CDR2 is SVGIG (reference sequence). The CDR3 length is 13 residues. The CDR3 loop reads CAWGGRAYYEQYF. The CDR3, as DNA: TGTGCCTGGGGCGGGAGGGCCTACTACGAGCAGTACTTC.

This rearrangement joins TRBV6-5 to TRBJ1-6, with 10 nucleotides matching TRBD1. Looked up from germline, CDR1 is MNHEY and CDR2 is SVGAGI. This CDR3 spans 16 amino acids. Trimming removed 1 base from V and 14 bases from J; junction bases left unmatched: 11. CDR3 coding DNA: TGTGCCAGCAGTTACTTTGGACAGGGGGACCTTCGGGCCCTCCACTTT. This gives the protein CASSYFGQGDLRALHF.

The chain combines TRBV13 with TRBJ1-1; D gene unclear. CDR1 is PRHDT, CDR2 FYEKMQ, per germline (reference sequence). Trimming took off 10 bases at V and 2 bases at J, with 8 bases between the two ends. The CDR3 is 11 amino acids. The CDR3 nucleotides are TGTGCCACCTTGTATAACACTGAAGCTTTCTTT. Residues: CATLYNTEAFF.

This clone came up once. This sequence joins TRBV10-2 and TRBJ2-7; D perhaps matches TRBD1 (6 bases). Per the germline V gene, CDR1 is WSHSY and CDR2 is SAAADI. The CDR3 totals 15 residues. V shed 0 bases and J shed 2 bases, with 11 bases lying between them. CDR3 DNA sequence: TGCGCCAGCAGTGAGTCGAAACAGGGCCCCTACGAGCAGTACTTC. It translates to CASSESKQGPYEQYF.

The genes are TRBV7-8 and TRBJ2-2; possible D gene TRBD1, 5 bases. Germline V gives CDR1 SGHVS, CDR2 FQNEAQ. This CDR3 has 15 amino acids. Deletions cut 5 bases from V and 4 bases from J, with 14 bases between. The CDR3 protein is CASSLRTDSTGELFF. As DNA, the CDR3 is TGTGCCAGCAGCCTTCGAACTGACAGCACCGGGGAGCTGTTTTTT.

The rearrangement uses TRBV5-4 and TRBJ1-2; TRBD1 matches at 7 bases. There are 14 residues in the CDR3. Germline V gene data show CDR1 as SGHNT and CDR2 as YYREEE (reference sequence). V gave up 4 bases and J gave up 0 bases; unmatched junction bases: 3. This CDR3 reads CASSRDRTNYGYTF. In DNA form, the CDR3 reads TGTGCCAGCAGCCGGGACAGAACTAACTATGGCTACACCTTC.

V is TRBV5-8 and J is TRBJ2-3; 13 nucleotides agree with TRBD2. This CDR3 is 17 amino acids long. Losses at the gene ends were 1 base for V and 8 bases for J; bases not matched to a gene: 10. In germline, CDR1 is SGHTS, CDR2 YDEGEE. CDR3 in amino acids: CASSLWDPRLAGGTQYF. In nucleotides, the CDR3 is TGTGCCAGCAGCTTGTGGGACCCCCGACTAGCGGGAGGTACGCAGTATTTT. The whole variable domain, filled in from reference TRBV5-8 and TRBJ2-3, reads EAGVTQSPTHLIKTRGQQATLRCSPISGHTSVYWYQQALGLGLQFLLWYDEGEERNRGNFPPRFSGRQFPNYSSELNVNALELEDSALYLCASSLWDPRLAGGTQYFGPGTRLTVL.

The chain is built from TRBV7-2 and TRBJ1-5, with D hard to call. Deletions cut 2 bases from V and 3 bases from J, with 8 bases between. Germline V CDR1 and CDR2: SGHTA, FQGNSA. The CDR3 extends over 14 amino acids. The CDR3 region has the DNA TGTGCCAGCAGCTTAATCGGGGTCAATCAGCCCCAGCATTTT. The encoded protein is CASSLIGVNQPQHF.

This rearrangement joins TRBV5-6 to TRBJ2-7; 9 bases are shared with TRBD2. J was trimmed by 3 bases and V by 4 bases; bases with no gene match: 8. Germline V lookup: CDR1 SGHDT, CDR2 YYEEEE. This CDR3 is 15 amino acids long. As DNA, the CDR3 is TGTGCCAGCAGCACTCCCGGGACTAGCCTCTACGAGCAGTACTTC. This encodes CASSTPGTSLYEQYF.